This entry lists 24 T cell receptor beta chains sequenced from one sample in a study of glioma-infiltrating T cells after dendritic cell vaccination. Generated by immunoSEQ multiplex PCR, the TCRdb table keeps only in-frame clones and is missing some. The sample records under 100,000 clones, approximately 81% being singletons. Source: blood, taken before dendritic cell vaccination. All receptors derive from a human donor with glioblastoma.

J is TRBJ2-2 and V is TRBV5-8; D is ambiguous. V was pared by 0 bases and J by 1 base, with 4 bases between. CDR1 and CDR2 (germline): SGHTS, YDEGEE. CDR3 length equals 14 residues. Here the CDR3 DNA reads TGTGCCAGCAGCTTGGTACAGAACACCGGGGAGCTGTTTTTT. It yields the protein CASSLVQNTGELFF.

Many counts were recorded for this clone. This chain connects TRBV4-3 to TRBJ2-7, with 8 bases identical to TRBD1. CDR1 LGHNA and CDR2 YSLEER come from the germline V gene. Trimming at V came to 1 base and at J to 3 bases, leaving 5 bases not matched to a gene. The CDR3 is 15 amino acids. CDR3 amino acids: CASSQGTGWDYEQYF. CDR3 coding DNA: TGCGCCAGCAGCCAAGGGACAGGGTGGGACTACGAGCAGTACTTC.

The rearrangement joins TRBV5-1 to TRBJ2-1; perhaps TRBD1 as D (5 bases). Between the trimmed V and J ends, which lost 4 bases and 3 bases, there was a span of 17 bases. The length of the CDR3 is 16 residues. Germline loops: CDR1 SGHRS, CDR2 YFSETQ. The CDR3 bases are TGCGCCAGCAGCCTTGGAGACAGAACGATCTACAATGAGCAGTTCTTC. It translates to CASSLGDRTIYNEQFF. Combining the CDR3 with reference TRBV5-1 and TRBJ2-1 gives the whole variable domain KAGVTQTPRYLIKTRGQQVTLSCSPISGHRSVSWYQQTPGQGLQFLFEYFSETQRNKGNFPGRFSGRQFSNSRSEMNVSTLELGDSALYLCASSLGDRTIYNEQFFGPGTRLTVL.

The chain is built from TRBV7-2 and TRBJ1-3; D may be TRBD1 (6 bases). This CDR3 is 16 amino acids long. V was trimmed by 5 bases and J by 3 bases, leaving 17 bases between them. Germline-derived CDR1 and CDR2 are SGHTA and FQGNSA. As DNA, the CDR3 is TGTGCCAGCAGCCCGTCGGGGGGGCGCGTTGGAAACACCATATATTTT. It is translated as CASSPSGGRVGNTIYF. Full variable domain (outside the CDR3, taken from reference TRBV7-2 and TRBJ1-3): GAGVSQSPSNKVTEKGKDVELRCDPISGHTALYWYRQSLGQGLEFLIYFQGNSAPDKSGLPSDRFSAERTGGSVSTLTIQRTQQEDSAVYLCASSPSGGRVGNTIYFGEGSWLTVV.

V gene TRBV5-4 combines with J gene TRBJ1-2; tentative D call: TRBD1 (6 bases). This CDR3 spans 14 amino acids. Trimming removed 2 bases from V and 2 bases from J, with 10 bases in between. Germline V CDR1 and CDR2: SGHNT, YYREEE (reference sequence). The CDR3 sequence: CASSLATGNYGYTF. The CDR3 nucleotides read TGTGCCAGCAGCTTAGCGACAGGAAACTATGGCTACACCTTC.

The chain has TRBV14 and TRBJ2-7; D unresolved. Germline CDR1 is SGHDN and CDR2 is FVKESK. The length of the CDR3 is 14 residues. V shed 2 bases and J shed 2 bases, with 10 bases lying between them. The CDR3: CASSQPDKPYEQYF. The DNA of the CDR3 is TGTGCCAGCAGCCAACCTGACAAGCCCTACGAGCAGTACTTC.

The rearrangement uses TRBV6-5 and TRBJ1-1, with 7 bases aligning to TRBD1. CDR1 and CDR2 (germline): MNHEY, SVGAGI. The CDR3 is 14 residues long. The V and J ends lost 11 bases and 0 bases, in that order; junction bases with no gene match: 9. In DNA form, the CDR3 reads TGTGCCCGGGAGGGGGCCAACATGAACACTGAAGCTTTCTTT. Its translation is CAREGANMNTEAFF.

CDR3: CASSGGTAIVGFF. In DNA form, the CDR3 reads TGTGCCAGCAGCGGCGGGACAGCTATAGTAGGTTTCTTT. The V call is TRBV2, the J call TRBJ1-1; TRBD1 aligns across 7 bases. Trimming cost V 6 bases and J 13 bases; bases outside gene matches: 14. This CDR3 is built from 13 residues. CDR1 and CDR2 from the germline V gene are SNHLY and FYNNEI.

This clone was found once. The V gene is TRBV5-1, the J gene TRBJ1-4, with 7 bases matching TRBD1. V dropped 4 bases and J dropped 6; count of bases not matched to a gene: 9. This CDR3 is built from 15 residues. The germline V gene has CDR1 SGHRS and CDR2 YFSETQ. In DNA form, the CDR3 reads TGCGCCAGCAGCCTGATGACAGGGCCTTATGAAAAACTGTTTTTT. Amino acids: CASSLMTGPYEKLFF.

The gene calls are TRBV25-1 and TRBJ1-3; D not certain. Germline V gene lookup returns CDR1 MGHDK and CDR2 SYGVNS. This CDR3 contains 11 residues. Trimming pared 10 bases from V and 4 bases from J, leaving 8 bases between. As DNA, the CDR3 is TGTGCCACAAAGGAGGGAAACACCATATATTTT. Its translation: CATKEGNTIYF.

This chain uses TRBV6-5 with TRBJ1-5; 9 bases are a match to TRBD1. In germline, CDR1 is MNHEY, CDR2 SVGAGI. The J segment lost 4 bases and the V segment lost 2 bases, leaving 0 bases of the junction unmatched. CDR3 length: 14 amino acids. CDR3 in DNA: TGTGCCAGCAGTTACGACAGGGGGAATCAGCCCCAGCATTTT. This gives the protein CASSYDRGNQPQHF.

The chain joins TRBV6-1 to TRBJ2-7; 10 nucleotides align to TRBD2. J lost 2 bases, V lost 6 bases, and 4 bases had no gene match. The length of the CDR3 is 14 residues. CDR1 MNHNS and CDR2 SASEGT come from the germline V gene. The CDR3 here is CASSLTSGAYEQYF. The CDR3 DNA is TGTGCCAGCAGCCTAACTAGCGGGGCCTACGAGCAGTACTTC.

V gene TRBV7-2 combines with J gene TRBJ2-4; D unresolved. With 3 bases removed from V and 8 bases from J, the gap between germline ends came to 8 bases. In germline, CDR1 is SGHTA, CDR2 FQGNSA. The CDR3 contains 12 residues. The CDR3 sequence is CASSFPPDIQYF. CDR3 DNA: TGTGCCAGCAGCTTCCCCCCCGACATTCAGTACTTC.

This clone appeared many times. This specimen includes other DNA sequences encoding the same CDR3. The CDR3 coding sequence is TGTGCCAGCAGCTTGGTCCCGGGACAGGGTGGGGAGACCCAGTACTTC. Its translation: CASSLVPGQGGETQYF. The chain joins TRBV5-4 to TRBJ2-5; 9 positions match TRBD1. The CDR3 covers 16 residues. Germline assignment: CDR1 SGHNT and CDR2 YYREEE (reference sequence). Unmatched junction bases numbered 8, after V lost 0 bases and J lost 5 bases.

The chain combines TRBV5-4 with TRBJ2-7; 10 nucleotides agree with TRBD1. Germline V CDR1 and CDR2: SGHNT, YYREEE (reference sequence). Trimming at V came to 4 bases and at J to 4 bases, leaving 5 bases not matched to a gene. CDR3 length: 14 amino acids. CDR3 sequence: CASSLGQGQYEQYF. DNA of the CDR3: TGTGCCAGCAGCCTGGGACAGGGGCAATACGAGCAGTACTTC. Based on the CDR3 plus reference TRBV5-4 and TRBJ2-7, the full variable domain is ETGVTQSPTHLIKTRGQQVTLRCSSQSGHNTVSWYQQALGQGPQFIFQYYREEENGRGNFPPRFSGLQFPNYSSELNVNALELDDSALYLCASSLGQGQYEQYFGPGTRLTVT.

V is TRBV11-3 and J is TRBJ2-2, with 13 bases matching TRBD2. Germline V gene sequence: CDR1 SGHNT, CDR2 YENEEA. V shed 5 bases, J shed 0 bases, and the junction held 3 bases outside the gene matches. The CDR3 is 17 residues long. The CDR3 nucleotides are TGTGCCAGCAGCCGGACTAGCGGGGGAGCGAACACCGGGGAGCTGTTTTTT. As protein: CASSRTSGGANTGELFF.

The chain is built from TRBV5-1 and TRBJ1-3, with 8 positions matching TRBD1. V trimming: 4 bases; J trimming: 6 bases; junction bases outside the gene matches: 6. CDR1 is SGHRS and CDR2 is YFSETQ in the germline V gene. The CDR3 is 14 amino acids. The CDR3 DNA is TGCGCCAGCAGCCCAGGACAGGGATCAAACACCATATATTTT. Amino acids: CASSPGQGSNTIYF. The full variable domain, with the rest looked up from reference TRBV5-1 and TRBJ1-3, is KAGVTQTPRYLIKTRGQQVTLSCSPISGHRSVSWYQQTPGQGLQFLFEYFSETQRNKGNFPGRFSGRQFSNSRSEMNVSTLELGDSALYLCASSPGQGSNTIYFGEGSWLTVV.

This chain connects TRBV4-3 to TRBJ2-3, with a possible D match to TRBD2 (6 bases). This CDR3 is 16 amino acids long. Trimming stripped 0 bases from V and 0 bases from J, with 10 bases between. Germline V lookup: CDR1 LGHNA, CDR2 YSLEER. DNA for the CDR3: TGCGCCAGCAGCCAAGATGGGACTTCTAGCACAGATACGCAGTATTTT. Translated, it gives CASSQDGTSSTDTQYF.

The chain has TRBV5-1 and TRBJ1-1; 9 bases line up with TRBD1. The CDR3 length is 13 residues. With V trimmed by 6 bases and J by 3 bases, 3 bases remained unmatched. Germline-derived CDR1 and CDR2 are SGHRS and YFSETQ. The CDR3 loop is CASNDRGYTEAFF. CDR3 bases: TGCGCCAGCAACGACAGGGGGTACACTGAAGCTTTCTTT.

The rearrangement links TRBV27 to TRBJ2-1; the match to TRBD2 covers 13 bases. V lost 6 bases to trimming and J lost 6 bases; unmatched junction nucleotides: 8. The germline gives CDR1 MNHEY, CDR2 SMNVEV (reference sequence). This CDR3 is 16 amino acids long. Here the CDR3 reads CASRPSLAGGPNEQFF. The CDR3 nucleotides read TGTGCCAGCAGACCCTCACTAGCGGGAGGGCCCAATGAGCAGTTCTTC.

About this clone itself: Compared with germline, one end of the junction differs, possibly owing to a read error. The chain links TRBV5-1 to TRBJ2-7; TRBD2 might be the D (6 bases). CDR3 length equals 15 residues. Germline values: CDR1 SGHRS, CDR2 YFSETQ. CDR3 amino acids: CASTTGTQSSYGQYF. The CDR3 nucleotides are TGCGCCAGCACGACCGGGACTCAAAGCTCCTACGGGCAGTACTTC.

This rearrangement joins TRBV5-6 to TRBJ2-3; 10 nucleotides match TRBD2. Germline assignment: CDR1 SGHDT and CDR2 YYEEEE. This CDR3 is 15 amino acids long. V lost 7 bases and J lost 0; bases outside the gene matches: 5. DNA of the CDR3: TGTGCCAGCCGGAAGCGGGGGGGAAGCACAGATACGCAGTATTTT. It translates to CASRKRGGSTDTQYF.

The V call is TRBV7-9, the J call TRBJ1-1, with D possibly matching TRBD1 (5 bases). V was cut by 0 bases and J by 4 bases, with 9 bases left in between. This CDR3 spans 14 amino acids. CDR1 and CDR2 from the germline V gene are SEHNR and FQNEAQ (reference sequence). The CDR3 sequence is CASSLAGRGTEAFF. The CDR3 nucleotides are TGTGCCAGCAGCTTAGCAGGGAGGGGCACTGAAGCTTTCTTT.

CDR3 in amino acids: CASMGVGETQYF. In nucleotides, the CDR3 is TGTGCCAGCATGGGAGTAGGCGAGACCCAGTACTTC. The chain couples TRBV6-5 to TRBJ2-5; possibly TRBD2 for D (5 bases). The V end was cut by 7 bases, the J end by 5 bases, with 11 bases between. Germline V CDR1 and CDR2: MNHEY, SVGAGI. The CDR3 sequence is 12 residues long.